This T cell receptor (beta chain) emerged from a study of T-cell memory formation after mild COVID-19. Across the study: Each donor largely had its own TCR clusters.

TCRdb re-analysed the 5' RACE reads in MiXCR, keeping a single row per CDR3 protein. Found here are 160,000 or so distinct CDR3 sequences, roughly 31% of them singletons; the top ten hold 12%. With regard to this clonotype: What it binds is unknown.

The germline CDR1 and CDR2 sequences are PRHDT and FYEKMQ (reference sequence). The CDR3 extends over 15 amino acids. J gave up 1 base and V 1 base, and 4 bases lay outside the gene matches. Study results and caveats: Later expanders leaned CD4+, whereas day 15 to 85 contracting clones were balanced CD4/CD8. Pre-infection memory carried some responding clones, suggesting that cross-reactive memory joined. There was no confirmation that second-wave clones peaking on day 37 were SARS-CoV-2 specific.

The TCR comes from an adult woman who had mild COVID-19 (a few samples of this study predate the infection). Cell type and time point are not known. The sample consisted of PBMCs or a T cell subset sorted from them (not recorded which). The chain couples TRBV13 to TRBJ2-7, with TRBD2 matching 7 bases. In DNA, the CDR3 is TGTGCCAGCAGCTTAGAGGAGCGGGGATCCTACGAGCAGTACTTC. Translated: CASSLEERGSYEQYF.